This is a list of T cell receptor beta chains from one sample in a study of T cell repertoires in cytomegalovirus infection. TCRdb reanalysed the reads using MiXCR and keeps one entry per CDR3 protein. Of 75,000 to 100,000 distinct CDR3 sequences in the sample, about half were seen once. No antigen is known for these receptors. Material: CD8+ T cells from cultured PBMCs, obtained from culture after CMV antigen stimulation. Receptor source: a human donor in good health (CMV status not recorded). Some clones in this sample may be carry-over from other donors' samples. CDR3s include the opening cysteine and the closing phenylalanine or tryptophan. D genes are given only for firm matches. Where a row states a size, it is once, few, many or the class of an expanded clone; other rows omit it.

d_call	j_call	v_call	clone_size	cdr3_aa	cdr3_nt
-	TRBJ2-1	TRBV12-3/TRBV12-4	few	CASSSTTYNEQFF	TGTGCCAGCAGTTCGACGACCTACAATGAGCAGTTCTTC
TRBD1	TRBJ2-7	TRBV11-2	-	CASSSDRGGSYEQYF	TGTGCCAGCAGCTCGGACAGGGGAGGGTCCTACGAGCAGTACTTC
-	TRBJ2-1	TRBV9	-	CASSVGRGAPNEQFF	TGTGCCAGCAGCGTAGGTAGGGGCGCGCCTAATGAGCAGTTCTTC
-	TRBJ2-1	TRBV7-3	few	CASSLIGGGYNEQFF	TGTGCCAGCAGCTTAATAGGAGGCGGATACAATGAGCAGTTCTTC
-	TRBJ2-5	TRBV7-6	-	CASSLSREQETQYF	TGTGCCAGCAGCTTATCCAGGGAACAAGAGACCCAGTACTTC
TRBD1	TRBJ2-3	TRBV7-4	-	CASSSLHDRGTDTQYF	TGTGCCAGCAGCTCCCTTCACGACAGGGGAACAGATACGCAGTATTTT
-	TRBJ2-1	TRBV7-2	many	CASSFSRGGSYNEQFF	TGTGCCAGCAGCTTCAGTCGCGGAGGGTCCTACAATGAGCAGTTCTTC
-	TRBJ1-1	TRBV6-6	-	CASSYSTGRGDTEAFF	TGTGCCAGCAGTTACTCGACAGGCCGGGGCGACACTGAAGCTTTCTTT
TRBD1	TRBJ2-5	TRBV7-3	-	CASSTGTGGGETQYF	TGTGCCAGCAGCACCGGGACAGGGGGGGGGGAGACCCAGTACTTC
TRBD1	TRBJ2-1	TRBV24-1	-	CATSDGQGALNYNEQFF	TGTGCCACCAGTGATGGACAGGGGGCCCTGAATTACAATGAGCAGTTCTTC
TRBD2	TRBJ2-1	TRBV7-8	-	CASSLSASGGETNEQFF	TGTGCCAGCAGCTTATCGGCTAGCGGGGGGGAAACCAATGAGCAGTTCTTC
TRBD1	TRBJ2-1	TRBV14	-	CASSQFQGEYNEQFF	TGTGCCAGCAGCCAATTCCAGGGGGAGTACAATGAGCAGTTCTTC
-	TRBJ2-7	TRBV7-8	few	CASSRDHLGDEQYF	TGTGCCAGCAGCCGGGACCACCTTGGCGACGAGCAGTACTTC
TRBD2	TRBJ2-1	TRBV5-4	-	CASSLVREGPYNEQFF	TGTGCCAGCAGCTTGGTGCGGGAGGGGCCCTACAATGAGCAGTTCTTC
TRBD2	TRBJ2-1	TRBV9	-	CASSVTSGRANEQFF	TGTGCCAGCAGCGTAACTAGCGGGAGGGCCAATGAGCAGTTCTTC
-	TRBJ2-5	TRBV27	-	CASSLSNPPGAQYF	TGTGCCAGCAGTTTATCGAACCCGCCCGGGGCCCAGTACTTC
TRBD2	TRBJ2-1	TRBV12-3/TRBV12-4	few	CASSPASGSENEQFF	TGTGCCAGCAGCCCGGCTAGCGGGAGCGAGAATGAGCAGTTCTTC
TRBD1	TRBJ2-1	TRBV7-3	few	CASSLKWTGYNEQFF	TGTGCCAGCAGCTTAAAGTGGACAGGGTACAATGAGCAGTTCTTC
TRBD1	TRBJ2-7	TRBV6-6	-	CASSYSGQGTTYEQYF	TGTGCCAGCAGTTACTCCGGACAGGGGACCACCTACGAGCAGTACTTC
-	TRBJ2-7	TRBV20-1	-	CSARVAEGPFYEQYF	TGCAGTGCTAGAGTTGCGGAGGGACCCTTCTACGAGCAGTACTTC
-	TRBJ1-5	TRBV7-9	-	CASSLDGSSNQPQHF	TGTGCCAGCAGCTTAGATGGCAGTAGCAATCAGCCCCAGCATTTT
-	TRBJ2-7	TRBV7-2	-	CASSFILYEQYF	TGTGCCAGCAGCTTTATCCTCTACGAGCAGTACTTC
-	TRBJ2-5	TRBV7-8	-	CASSPPGGGETQYF	TGTGCCAGCAGCCCCCCTGGGGGTGGAGAGACCCAGTACTTC
-	TRBJ2-2	TRBV5-4	-	CASSLGIDNTGELFF	TGTGCCAGCAGCTTAGGGATAGACAACACCGGGGAGCTGTTTTTT
TRBD1	TRBJ2-2	TRBV20-1	-	CSATGTATGELFF	TGCAGTGCTACCGGGACAGCGACCGGGGAGCTGTTTTTT
-	TRBJ2-1	TRBV19	-	CASSIVVGSNEQFF	TGTGCCAGTAGTATAGTCGTAGGTAGCAATGAGCAGTTCTTC
-	TRBJ2-7	TRBV7-6	-	CASSLAKGNEQYF	TGTGCCAGCAGCTTAGCTAAGGGAAACGAGCAGTACTTC